Below, one T cell receptor beta chain is given with its context. This clonotype was picked up many times. The target of this receptor is not known. Base quality data are lacking; no much larger clone is found one base away. The TCR beta CDR3 regions were amplified from RNA transcripts. For the first round of RT-PCR on the TCR CDR3, the HTBI primer set was used together with the Qiagen OneStep RT-PCR kit. Libraries were constructed in a second round of multiplex PCR, after which size selection and purification were carried out. Paired-end sequencing of the libraries was performed with 100 bp reads on an Illumina HiSeq2000. The paper's processing steps were these. SOAPnuke was used to process the raw data, removing reads that contained adapters or uncalled bases, had a mean Phred below 15, or lacked an exact match to the constant primer or identifier. COPE v1.2.5 was used to merge the high-quality paired reads, and each unique nucleotide sequence was defined as a clonotype. MiTCR v1.1 was used to align the clonotypes against IMGT TRBV, TRBD and TRBJ reference segments. Analysis was restricted to V-J combinations with a frequency above 0.0001, which covered approximately 99% of repertoires. The TCS score was defined as F50 (clonal expansion) divided by E x V (chaos), with BLOSUM62-based TCRdist calculated between CDR3 peptides within each V-J. Welch's t-statistics and random forest reduced roughly 500 V-J features to under 15, which were used in a naive Bayes classifier (R e1071). TCRdb trimmed the raw reads at Q25, called clones with MiXCR and kept productive beta chains. Every entry covers one CDR3 protein and lists the most common genes and DNA from its rows. TCRdb's processing, not the authors', yielded these V and J calls. The sample includes about 640,000 distinct CDR3 sequences, with less than 25% observed a single time. The ten most abundant clones make up 30% to 40% of the sample.

The sample originates from a study of T cells in Graves' hyperthyroidism and ophthalmopathy (dated by TCRdb to about 2019). About the investigation overall: Peripheral blood samples were taken at initial diagnosis, before any treatment was given. After blood sampling, hyperthyroidism patients were treated with methimazole at a starting dose of 30 mg daily, and ophthalmopathy patients were treated with high-dose intravenous methylprednisolone. An independent validation cohort of fewer than 20 hyperthyroidism patients and roughly 16 patients who later progressed to ophthalmopathy tested prospective prediction of ophthalmopathy. TCR Vbeta CDR3 sequencing of 135 peripheral blood samples (fewer than 45 ophthalmopathy, over 70 hyperthyroidism and around 17 progressor patients) is reported in the paper. TCR V-J signatures able to tell the groups apart were searched for in a discovery cohort of approximately 95 patients, of whom 43 had Graves' ophthalmopathy and around 57 had stable Graves' hyperthyroidism. For training and testing, the 80 to 100 patients in the discovery cohort were randomly divided in a 7:3 ratio. Thyroid tissue and blood T-cell repertoires from more than 5 Graves' hyperthyroidism patients were also compared in the study. Overall results and qualifications from the work: Sample size was not statistically predetermined, and investigators were not blinded to group allocation. In cross-validation, a model built on a 13 V-J signature told ophthalmopathy apart from stable hyperthyroidism with approximately 90% sensitivity and about 81% specificity, and in testing the same model reached 80%/75%. Blood samples also contained most of the expanded thyroid clonotypes (frequency above 0.001), which suggests that blood repertoires may reflect thyroid immune responses. In validation, the model predicted progression to ophthalmopathy with 55% to 71% sensitivity and roughly 75% specificity, a median of about 6 months before onset.

A distance of 33 bases separates the germline ends of V and J, which lose 5 bases and 4 bases respectively. From the germline V gene, CDR1 is ENHRY and CDR2 is SYGVKD. From cysteine to phenylalanine, the CDR3 is 20 amino acids long. CDR3 DNA only is kept here, 60 bases in frame from base 1. In the ophthalmopathy patients, disease was moderately to severely active, with a Clinical Activity Score of 3 or more, a NOSPECS grade of 4 or more, and a duration of less than 3 months. The study excluded patients with uncontrolled infections, other autoimmune diseases, pregnancy or lactation. Clinical symptoms, serum thyroxine and TRAb, thyroid ultrasound, and orbital computed tomography formed the basis for the diagnoses. PBMCs were isolated from about 9.1 ml of fresh peripheral blood by Ficoll-Paque density gradient centrifugation. Trizol reagent was used to extract total RNA, and RNA quality was then checked on an Agilent 2100 Bioanalyzer.

The V gene is TRBV10-3 and the J gene is TRBJ2-7, with TRBD1 perhaps the D gene, on 6 matching bases. This TCR derives from a man aged 25 to 40 with Graves' ophthalmopathy. The specimen was blood. The DNA sequence reads TGTGCCATCAGTACCCACACCAAACCACAGGGTGGGGCCAGCACGTACGAGCAGTACTTC. Translated, it gives CAISTHTKPQGGASTYEQYF.